Listed here are 5 T cell receptor beta chains from one sample, sequenced in a study of blood T cell repertoires in COVID-19. The method was immunoSEQ multiplex PCR; TCRdb's version includes in-frame clones alone and lacks a portion of them. The sample holds about 54,000 clones, approximately 90% seen once. Input material: peripheral blood. The origin of the receptors is a woman in her thirties or forties with active COVID-19.

The V call is TRBV5-1, the J call TRBJ1-3; no clear D. V was shortened by 0 bases and J by 7 bases, with 8 bases between the two germline ends. This CDR3 has 13 amino acids. Germline V gene sequence: CDR1 SGHRS, CDR2 YFSETQ. The CDR3 sequence: CASSLEVGNTIYF. The CDR3 nucleotides read TGCGCCAGCAGCTTGGAAGTCGGTAACACCATATATTTT.

The J gene is TRBJ2-5, the V gene TRBV20-1; D remains unclear. This CDR3 comprises 13 residues. Germline-derived CDR1 and CDR2 are DFQATT and SNEGSKA (reference sequence). Deletions cut 3 bases from V and 5 bases from J, with 13 bases between. The CDR3 region is CSASSYRSETQYF. CDR3 DNA: TGCAGTGCTAGTTCATATCGGTCGGAGACCCAGTACTTC.

J is TRBJ2-5 and V is TRBV11-3; TRBD1 matches 10 bases. The V gene end was trimmed by 5 bases and the J gene end by 4 bases; junction bases not matched to a gene: 7. This CDR3 has 15 residues. Per the germline V gene, CDR1 is SGHNT and CDR2 is YENEEA. The CDR3 loop reads CASSLRDRGRETQYF. CDR3 DNA sequence: TGTGCCAGCAGCCTAAGGGACAGGGGAAGAGAGACCCAGTACTTC.

The genes are TRBV4-2 and TRBJ2-3; 8 positions match TRBD2. This CDR3 spans 15 amino acids. In germline, CDR1 is LGHNA, CDR2 YNFKEQ. V lost 0 bases, J lost 6 bases, and 5 bases stayed unmatched. In DNA, the CDR3 is TGTGCCAGCAGCCAAGAAGTCGGGGGGGCGGATACGCAGTATTTT. Amino acids: CASSQEVGGADTQYF.

The chain recombines TRBV11-3 with TRBJ2-7; TRBD1 might be the D (5 bases). The V end was cut by 4 bases, the J end by 1 base, with 17 bases between. The CDR3 extends over 16 amino acids. In germline, CDR1 is SGHNT, CDR2 YENEEA. Here the CDR3 reads CASSSRSGQGSYEQYF. The CDR3 region has the DNA TGTGCCAGCAGCTCAAGATCGGGCCAGGGTTCCTACGAGCAGTACTTC.